The T cell receptor beta chain described here comes from a study of response to subunit inactivated influenza vaccine (dated by TCRdb to 2016 to 2018). Study-level background: Deep quantitative T cell receptor repertoire profiling was used in the study to track responses to a trivalent subunit inactivated influenza vaccine. On the study overall, not on this receptor specifically: The authors suggested that each seasonal influenza vaccination may recruit only a limited number of new T cells.

This clonotype was recorded a few times. The clone's antigen remains unknown. No quality values exist for individual bases; no much larger clone is one base distant. V is pared back by 5 bases and J by 6 bases, with 14 bases lying between the germline termini. CDR1 and CDR2 are read off the germline V gene as SGHVS and FNYEAQ. Reading from cysteine to phenylalanine, the CDR3 counts 14 amino acids. Only the CDR3 portion is preserved as DNA: 42 bases, with reading frame beginning at the first base. Library generation was performed with RT-PCR. The run used an Illumina HiSeq 2500. In TCRdb, the public reads were trimmed at Q25 with fastp and aligned with MiXCR, with productive beta chains retained. Rows with a matching CDR3 protein are joined into one entry that keeps the most common DNA and genes. The sample records 500,000 to 550,000 distinct CDR3 sequences, roughly 7.9% of which are singletons. The ten largest clones take up about an eighth of the sample.

Sequenced here: PBMCs from blood, sampled less than 25 months after vaccination. This clonotype originated in a man in his fifties or sixties who received an inactivated influenza vaccine. Donor details come from another sample of the same person, matched by shared clones. The sequence links TRBV7-6 to TRBJ2-1; the D gene identity is not certain. Here the CDR3 is given as CASSPTNIGNEQFF. The DNA reads TGTGCCAGCAGCCCTACCAATATTGGCAATGAGCAGTTCTTC.